The rows below give T cell receptor beta chains drawn from one sample of a study of shared clonotypes between healthy human individuals. Here immunoSEQ multiplex PCR was the method, and the copy in TCRdb shows in-frame clones only, minus some. The table has 550,000 to 800,000 clones, under 80% seen once. The sample comprised memory CD4+ T cells sorted from blood. These receptors were collected from a woman between 25 and 40 years old in good health. Both conserved end residues are part of each CDR3. The order of the fields is J gene, V gene, D gene, clone size, CDR3 DNA, CDR3 protein. D genes are given only for firm matches. The listing skips clone size in some rows; elsewhere it reads once, few, many or a size class.

TRBJ2-1,TRBV7-2,.,.,TGTGCCAGCAGCTTTTACATTGGGGAGACCCCCTACAATGAGCAGTTCTTC,CASSFYIGETPYNEQFF
TRBJ1-5,TRBV25-1,.,.,TGTGCCAGCTCTGGTGGGGGGCCCGGTTGGCCCCAGCATTTT,CASSGGGPGWPQHF
TRBJ2-7,TRBV7-9,.,few,TGTGCCAGCAGCTTACTCCGGGACACAGACTACGAGCAGTACTTC,CASSLLRDTDYEQYF
TRBJ1-2,TRBV5-4,.,few,TGTGCCAGCAGCTTGGTCGGAGGATTAAACTATGGCTACACCTTC,CASSLVGGLNYGYTF
TRBJ2-2,TRBV7-8,.,.,TGTGCCAGCAGCTTGTTTGTTAGGACGGGGAACACCGGGGAGCTGTTTTTT,CASSLFVRTGNTGELFF
TRBJ2-3,TRBV27,TRBD2,.,TGTGCCAGCAGTTTCTTAGTAGCGGGAACAGATACGCAGTATTTT,CASSFLVAGTDTQYF
TRBJ2-5,TRBV19,.,.,TGTGCCAGTAACCAGGGACACCCGCAAGAGACCCAGTACTTC,CASNQGHPQETQYF
TRBJ2-1,TRBV2,TRBD2,.,TGTGCCAGCAGACCCTCCGCTAGCGGGATGGGCAATGAGCAGTTCTTC,CASRPSASGMGNEQFF
TRBJ2-5,TRBV18,.,.,TGTGCCAGCTCGACGTCCAGGTCGGAGGAGACCCAGTACTTC,CASSTSRSEETQYF
TRBJ1-2,TRBV9,.,.,TGTGCCAGCAGCCCCATAAACTTATCACCGGCCAATGGCTACACCTTC,CASSPINLSPANGYTF
TRBJ2-2,TRBV28,.,.,TGTGCCAGCAGCCGGGTCAGGGGAAACACCGGGGAGCTGTTTTTT,CASSRVRGNTGELFF
TRBJ2-7,TRBV30,.,.,TGTGCCTGGAGTGTATGGGGCGGTTACGAGCAGTACTTC,CAWSVWGGYEQYF
TRBJ2-5,TRBV30,.,.,TGTGCCTGGAGCCACACCAGTGGGGAGACCCAGTACTTC,CAWSHTSGETQYF